The sequence of this TCR beta chain was determined in a study of blood T cell repertoires in COVID-19. Per the original data handling: Estimation of nucleated cell counts was performed using reference gene primer amplification. The repertoire was sequenced with immunoSEQ multiplex PCR; TCRdb's copy has only in-frame clones and lacks some. The V and J calls and clone size come from that table; D and trimming were worked out from the DNA. The sample yields about 120,000 clones, roughly four fifths seen once. V was cut by 5 bases and J by 2 bases, with 21 bases left in between. This CDR3 is 17 amino acids long. From germline, CDR1 is MDHEN and CDR2 SYDVKM.

V gene TRBV28 combines with J gene TRBJ2-5, with D possibly matching TRBD1 (6 bases). Sequenced material: peripheral blood. The sequence was obtained from a man aged 30 to 39 with COVID-19, enrolled during active disease. Here the CDR3 reads CASSRFPDSRRQETQYF. CDR3 bases: TGTGCCAGCAGTCGTTTCCCGGACAGCAGGCGTCAAGAGACCCAGTACTTC.